Listed here are 10 T cell receptor beta chains from one sample, sequenced in a study of cytotoxic CD8 clonotypes in ibrutinib-treated CLL. This table comes from immunoSEQ multiplex PCR, and its TCRdb copy is limited to in-frame clones, with some not included. The sample records roughly 330,000 clones, 67% being singletons. The input for sequencing was PBMCs, taken after 36 months of ibrutinib treatment. The receptors stem from a human donor with chronic lymphocytic leukemia.

For the CDR3, the DNA is TGTGCCAGCTTTCAGGGGTCCGTAAGCTCCTACGAGCAGTACTTC. Amino acids: CASFQGSVSSYEQYF. The rearrangement links TRBV5-5 to TRBJ2-7; D possibly corresponds to TRBD1 (6 bases). The CDR3 has 15 residues. Trimming shortened V by 7 bases and J by 0 bases, and 17 bases separated the two germline ends. In germline, CDR1 is SGHKS, CDR2 YYEKEE (reference sequence).

V gene TRBV29-1 combines with J gene TRBJ1-2; maybe TRBD1 (5 bases). This CDR3 has 15 residues. The V gene's germline CDR1 is SQVTM and CDR2 ANQGSEA. V lost 1 base and J 4 bases, leaving 16 bases between the germline ends. In nucleotides, the CDR3 is TGCAGCGTTGAAGGGGAGGAGGGGCGGGTCTATGGCTACACCTTC. This codes for CSVEGEEGRVYGYTF.

This chain links TRBV7-3 with TRBJ2-1; TRBD2 aligns across 13 bases. The J segment lost 3 bases and the V segment lost 5 bases, leaving 10 bases of the junction unmatched. The CDR3 contains 18 residues. CDR1 and CDR2 (germline): SGHTA, FQGTGA. As DNA, the CDR3 is TGTGCCAGCAGCCCCCGGACTAGCGGGAGAGGGGTCTACAATGAGCAGTTCTTC. Translating it yields CASSPRTSGRGVYNEQFF. The entire variable domain, with the rest obtained from reference TRBV7-3 and TRBJ2-1, is as follows: GAGVSQTPSNKVTEKGKYVELRCDPISGHTALYWYRQSLGQGPEFLIYFQGTGAADDSGLPNDRFFAVRPEGSVSTLKIQRTERGDSAVYLCASSPRTSGRGVYNEQFFGPGTRLTVL.

The rearrangement uses TRBV29-1 and TRBJ2-7; possibly TRBD1 or TRBD2 for D (5 bases each). Between the trimmed V and J ends, which lost 6 bases and 0 bases, there was a span of 15 bases. The CDR3 is made up of 14 amino acids. Germline V gene lookup returns CDR1 SQVTM and CDR2 ANQGSEA. The CDR3: CSVVRGDSSYEQYF. CDR3 coding DNA: TGCAGCGTGGTACGGGGCGACAGCTCCTACGAGCAGTACTTC.

The chain is built from TRBV6-1 and TRBJ1-2, with D possibly matching TRBD1 (6 bases). There are 13 residues in the CDR3. Trimming took off 5 bases at V and 6 bases at J, with 13 bases between the two ends. Per germline, CDR1 MNHNS and CDR2 SASEGT. DNA for the CDR3: TGTGCCAGCAGTATAACAGGGTGGGATGGCTACACCTTC. Translation: CASSITGWDGYTF.

This chain links TRBV5-5 with TRBJ2-2; 7 nucleotides align to TRBD1. After removal of 4 bases from V and 3 bases from J, the junction contained 6 bases not matched to a gene. In germline, CDR1 is SGHKS, CDR2 YYEKEE (reference sequence). The CDR3 length is 15 residues. The CDR3 sequence is CASSPGTAYTGELFF. Written as DNA, the CDR3 is TGTGCCAGCAGCCCCGGGACAGCCTACACCGGGGAGCTGTTTTTT.

The genes are TRBV5-5 and TRBJ2-1; no definite D call. V gave up 5 bases and J gave up 4 bases, with 7 bases separating them. The CDR3 has 12 amino acids. The germline V gene has CDR1 SGHKS and CDR2 YYEKEE (reference sequence). In DNA, the CDR3 is TGTGCCAGCAGGTCTGCATACAATGAGCAGTTCTTC. It codes for CASRSAYNEQFF.

The chain has TRBV28 and TRBJ2-7; 7 bases agree with TRBD1. Looked up from germline, CDR1 is MDHEN and CDR2 is SYDVKM. The V segment lost 4 bases and the J segment 6 bases; nucleotides outside the gene matches: 9. The CDR3 sequence is 14 residues long. CDR3 sequence reads: CASSSPTGVGEQYF. As DNA, the CDR3 is TGTGCCAGCAGTTCCCCTACAGGGGTCGGCGAGCAGTACTTC.

The V and J genes are TRBV6-1 and TRBJ2-1, with no clear D. Trimming shortened V by 5 bases and J by 7 bases, and 12 bases separated the two germline ends. The germline CDR1 and CDR2 sequences are MNHNS and SASEGT. The CDR3 consists of 13 residues. CDR3 sequence (DNA): TGTGCCAGCAGTTATTCCCCGTGGAATGAGCAGTTCTTC. Amino acids: CASSYSPWNEQFF.

Only one count was recorded for this clone. The rearrangement joins TRBV5-1 to TRBJ2-2, with 9 nucleotides matching TRBD1. CDR1 and CDR2 from the germline V gene are SGHRS and YFSETQ. After removal of 4 bases from V and 5 bases from J, the junction contained 9 bases not matched to a gene. The CDR3 covers 16 residues. CDR3 sequence: CASSPRTGAITGELFF. In DNA, the CDR3 is TGCGCCAGCAGCCCTCGGACAGGGGCGATTACCGGGGAGCTGTTTTTT.